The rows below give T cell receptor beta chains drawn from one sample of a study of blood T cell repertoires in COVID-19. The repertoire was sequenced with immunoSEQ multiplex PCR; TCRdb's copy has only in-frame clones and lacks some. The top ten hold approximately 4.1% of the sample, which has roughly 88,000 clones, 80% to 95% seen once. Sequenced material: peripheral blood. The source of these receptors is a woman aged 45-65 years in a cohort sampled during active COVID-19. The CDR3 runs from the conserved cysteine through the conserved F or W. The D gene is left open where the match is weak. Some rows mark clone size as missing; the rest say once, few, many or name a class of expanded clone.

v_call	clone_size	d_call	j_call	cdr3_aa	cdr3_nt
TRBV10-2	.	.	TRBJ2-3	CASRAGTHTQYF	TGCGCCAGCAGGGCGGGCACACATACGCAGTATTTT
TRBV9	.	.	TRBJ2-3	CASSVEDGRRTDTQYF	TGTGCCAGCAGCGTGGAGGATGGCCGGCGCACAGATACGCAGTATTTT
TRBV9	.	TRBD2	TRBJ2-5	CASSSGGTTQETQYF	TGTGCCAGCAGCTCCGGGGGGACGACACAAGAGACCCAGTACTTC
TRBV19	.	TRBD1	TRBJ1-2	CASSPQTGGYGYTF	TGTGCCAGTAGTCCCCAGACAGGGGGCTATGGCTACACCTTC
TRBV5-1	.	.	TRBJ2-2	CASSQRATNTGELFF	TGCGCCAGCAGCCAGCGGGCCACTAACACCGGGGAGCTGTTTTTT
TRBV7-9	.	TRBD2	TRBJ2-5	CASSASLTSGGETQYF	TGTGCCAGCAGCGCAAGCTTGACTAGCGGGGGTGAGACCCAGTACTTC
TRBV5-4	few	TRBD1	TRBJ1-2	CASRGEEGAPSGYGYTF	TGTGCCAGCAGAGGGGAAGAGGGGGCGCCCAGCGGCTATGGCTACACCTTC
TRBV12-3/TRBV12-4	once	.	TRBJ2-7	CASSPSETYEQYF	TGTGCCAGCAGTCCGAGTGAAACCTACGAGCAGTACTTC
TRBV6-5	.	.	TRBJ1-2	CASRLAGAGYTF	TGTGCCAGCAGGCTGGCTGGGGCCGGCTACACCTTC
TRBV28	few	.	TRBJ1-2	CASSSGGAELREGYTF	TGTGCCAGCAGCTCTGGTGGGGCCGAGCTGAGAGAGGGCTACACCTTC
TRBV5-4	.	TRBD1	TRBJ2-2	CASSLKTGGTGELFF	TGTGCCAGCAGCTTGAAGACAGGGGGCACCGGGGAGCTGTTTTTT
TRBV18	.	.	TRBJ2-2	CASSEGAGELFF	TGTGCCAGCTCAGAGGGGGCCGGGGAGCTGTTTTTT
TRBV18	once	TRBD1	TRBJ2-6	CASSPGTGTGANVLTF	TGTGCCAGCTCACCGGGGACAGGGACCGGGGCCAACGTCCTGACTTTC
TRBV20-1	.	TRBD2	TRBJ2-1	CSATREGVLFF	TGCAGTGCTACCCGGGAGGGGGTCCTATTCTTC
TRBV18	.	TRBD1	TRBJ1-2	CASSPRRGMTGYDGYTF	TGTGCCAGCTCACCACGACGGGGAATGACAGGGTATGATGGCTACACCTTC
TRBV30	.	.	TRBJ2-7	CAWSTGPSYEQYF	TGTGCCTGGAGCACAGGGCCGTCCTACGAGCAGTACTTC
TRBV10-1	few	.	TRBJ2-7	CASSPTGGRYEQYF	TGCGCCAGCAGTCCCACGGGGGGCCGCTACGAGCAGTACTTC
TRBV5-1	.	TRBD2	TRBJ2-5	CASSLGGREETQYF	TGCGCCAGCAGCTTGGGAGGGAGGGAAGAGACCCAGTACTTC
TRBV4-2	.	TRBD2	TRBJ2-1	CASSHSLANYNEQFF	TGTGCCAGCAGCCACTCACTAGCGAACTACAATGAGCAGTTCTTC
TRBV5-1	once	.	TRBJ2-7	CASSLQGYEQYF	TGCGCCAGCAGCTTACAGGGTTACGAGCAGTACTTC
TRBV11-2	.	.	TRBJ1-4	CASSRLGGRLTNEKLFF	TGTGCCAGCAGCCGTCTGGGGGGAAGGTTAACTAATGAAAAACTGTTTTTT
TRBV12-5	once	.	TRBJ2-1	CASGSYNEQFF	TGTGCTAGTGGTTCGTACAATGAGCAGTTCTTC
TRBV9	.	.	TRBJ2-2	CASSVDGGGRTGELFF	TGTGCCAGCAGCGTAGATGGGGGAGGTCGCACCGGGGAGCTGTTTTTT
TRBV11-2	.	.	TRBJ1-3	CASSLIGRGLDTIYF	TGTGCCAGCAGCCTAATAGGCAGGGGTTTGGACACCATATATTTT
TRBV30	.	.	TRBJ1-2	CAWGREGGDYGYTF	TGTGCCTGGGGCCGGGAGGGGGGTGACTATGGCTACACCTTC
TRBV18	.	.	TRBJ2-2	CASSPQQFQAPGELFF	TGTGCCAGCTCACCACAGCAATTCCAGGCCCCCGGGGAGCTGTTTTTT
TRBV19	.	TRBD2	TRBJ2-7	CASSILHSSGRSPYEQYF	TGTGCCAGTAGTATCCTCCACAGTAGCGGGAGGTCCCCCTACGAGCAGTACTTC
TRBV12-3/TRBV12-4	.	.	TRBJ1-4	CASSFGANEKLFF	TGTGCCAGCAGTTTTGGAGCTAATGAAAAACTGTTTTTT
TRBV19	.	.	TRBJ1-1	CASRWGQLNTEAFF	TGTGCCAGTAGATGGGGGCAGTTGAACACTGAAGCTTTCTTT
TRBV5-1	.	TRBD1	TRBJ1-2	CASSLGQGGFGYTF	TGCGCCAGCAGCTTGGGACAGGGAGGCTTCGGCTACACCTTC
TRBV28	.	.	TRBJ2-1	CASSQTGGGEQFF	TGTGCCAGCAGTCAAACAGGGGGGGGTGAGCAGTTCTTC
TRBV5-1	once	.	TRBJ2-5	CASSTEGPTMGETQYF	TGCGCCAGCAGCACGGAGGGACCCACAATGGGCGAGACCCAGTACTTC
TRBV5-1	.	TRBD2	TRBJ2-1	CASSLRTSGGNEQFF	TGCGCCAGCAGCTTGAGGACTAGCGGGGGAAATGAGCAGTTCTTC
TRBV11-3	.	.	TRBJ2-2	CASSRESRELFF	TGTGCCAGCTCACGGGAGTCCCGGGAGCTGTTTTTT
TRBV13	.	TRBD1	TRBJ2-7	CASSLGGTGISYEQYF	TGTGCCAGCAGCTTAGGCGGGACAGGCATAAGCTACGAGCAGTACTTC
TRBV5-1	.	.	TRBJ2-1	CASSLAPGSYNEQFF	TGCGCCAGCAGCTTGGCCCCGGGGTCTTACAATGAGCAGTTCTTC
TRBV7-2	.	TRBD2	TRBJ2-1	CASSSGLAGGLVYEQFF	TGTGCCAGCAGCTCAGGACTAGCGGGAGGGCTTGTCTATGAGCAGTTCTTC
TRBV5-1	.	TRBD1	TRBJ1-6	CASSWGQGDSPLHF	TGCGCCAGCAGCTGGGGACAGGGGGATTCACCCCTCCACTTT
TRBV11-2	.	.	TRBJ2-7	CASSPNPTVSYEQYF	TGTGCCAGCAGCCCCAACCCGACAGTGTCCTACGAGCAGTACTTC
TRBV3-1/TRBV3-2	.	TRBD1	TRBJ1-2	CASTGGSNYGYTF	TGTGCCAGTACAGGGGGATCTAACTATGGCTACACCTTC
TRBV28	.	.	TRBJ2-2	CASMTGQTTGELFF	TGTGCCAGCATGACAGGTCAGACCACCGGGGAGCTGTTTTTT
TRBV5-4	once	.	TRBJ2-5	CASSLGSGSKETQYF	TGTGCCAGCAGCTTGGGCTCGGGATCAAAAGAGACCCAGTACTTC
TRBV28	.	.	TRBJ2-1	CASSFQSLGGRSYNEQFF	TGTGCCAGCAGTTTTCAGAGCCTGGGGGGAAGGTCCTACAATGAGCAGTTCTTC
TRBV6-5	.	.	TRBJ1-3	CASTTGYSGNTIYF	TGTGCCAGCACAACGGGGTACTCTGGAAACACCATATATTTT
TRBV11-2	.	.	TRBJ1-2	CASSPQALRRYGYTF	TGTGCCAGCAGCCCACAGGCCCTTAGGCGCTATGGCTACACCTTC
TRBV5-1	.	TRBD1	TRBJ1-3	CASSLVGQGASSGNTIYF	TGCGCCAGCAGCTTGGTCGGACAGGGTGCCTCCTCTGGAAACACCATATATTTT
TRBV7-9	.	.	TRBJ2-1	CASRIRTQTNAGEQFF	TGTGCCAGCAGGATTCGGACACAAACAAACGCCGGTGAGCAGTTCTTC
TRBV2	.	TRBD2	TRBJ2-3	CARRTSGGDTQYF	TGTGCCAGACGGACTAGCGGGGGAGATACGCAGTATTTT
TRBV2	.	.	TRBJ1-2	CASSELGQGYGYTF	TGTGCCAGCAGTGAATTAGGGCAGGGCTATGGCTACACCTTC
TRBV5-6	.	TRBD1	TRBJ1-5	CASSSRTGLSNQPQHF	TGTGCCAGCAGTTCGCGGACAGGGCTTAGCAATCAGCCCCAGCATTTT
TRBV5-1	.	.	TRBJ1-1	CASSLAWQGIENTEAFF	TGCGCCAGCAGCTTGGCCTGGCAGGGGATAGAGAACACTGAAGCTTTCTTT
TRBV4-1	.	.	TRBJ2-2	CASSQDPGFGTGELFF	TGCGCCAGCAGCCAAGATCCGGGGTTCGGGACCGGGGAGCTGTTTTTT
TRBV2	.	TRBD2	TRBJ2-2	CASRLTSGRDTGELFF	TGTGCCAGCAGGCTGACTAGCGGGAGGGACACCGGGGAGCTGTTTTTT
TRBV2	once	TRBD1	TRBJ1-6	CASSEARKGQALSPLHF	TGTGCCAGCAGTGAAGCGCGGAAAGGACAGGCTCTTTCACCCCTCCACTTT